Below, one T cell receptor (beta chain) is given with its context. It lacks a known antigen. Base qualities are missing; no much larger clone stands one base away. This specimen comes from a study of cytomegalovirus exposure and HLA in healthy donors (dated by TCRdb to 2015 to 2018). Background on the whole study: An earlier analysis of 587 of the donors reported about 260 Gb of sequence data and around 100 million unique TCR beta sequences obtained from some 200 million T cells. In an earlier analysis of 500 to 650 of the donors, high-throughput TCR beta sequencing was used to judge whether each TCR beta V gene segment behaved as functional or pseudogenic. In a later genetic analysis, genome-wide SNP genotypes for about 65% of the 666 donors were used, and that subset was treated as a discovery cohort. A later analysis re-examined previously published TCR beta repertoires from just over 650 donors and added high-resolution HLA genotyping to investigate patterns of TCR occurrence. Of the 350 to 400 genotyped donors, about 80% fell in the genetic ancestry cluster associated with self-reported Caucasian donors. All discovery cohort repertoires had been generated on a single sequencing platform. About five DR-DQ haplotypes were treated as single units for association and clustering because of strong linkage in the cohort. The study used immunosequencing to profile the T cell repertoires of more than 650 subjects and linked those repertoires to cytomegalovirus serostatus. The study aimed to test whether signatures of past pathogen exposure could be identified by cataloging public T cell receptors. Donor age, sex, ethnicity and CMV serostatus were compiled alongside the repertoire data. On average, about 240,000 unique TCR beta nucleotide sequences were sequenced per donor among roughly 430 genotyped donors of the cohort, with roughly 19% of those sequences being non-productive. HLA typing included class I and class II loci at four-digit resolution. Along with the approximately 670-subject first cohort, a separate validation cohort of over a hundred different subjects was used. An early release that covered about 640 HLA-typed donors contained approximately 290 gigabases of sequencing data and around 80 million unique TCR sequences. The number of typed donors differed by locus: about 629-640 for A, B, C, DRB1 and DQB1; 500 to 550 for DQA1; around 580 for DPA1; and about 450 for DPB1. In the later analysis, no new phenotypic data were used to find candidate immune exposures; instead, reliance was placed on TCR beta sequences and their occurrence across donors. To predict cytomegalovirus infection status, the study combined high-throughput TCR immunosequencing, statistical association of individual TCRs with disease status, and machine learning.

In total, approximately 700 healthy bone marrow donors made up the cohort. At the time of sampling, every cohort member was nominally healthy, though immune exposures that went unrecorded were likely present. The donor was CMV seropositive and was included in the group of 270 or so seropositive cohort members. Each donor provided a peripheral blood sample, and peripheral blood mononuclear cells were used for TCR beta sequencing. Genomic DNA extraction from the blood cell samples was performed with the Qiagen DNeasy Blood Extraction Kit. The library was built by means of the immunoSEQ multiplex PCR assay. For the multiplex PCR, a mixture combining 60 forward primers for TCR Vbeta segments and 13 reverse primers for TCR Jbeta segments was used. The CDR3 region of rearranged TCR beta genes was amplified from genomic DNA by a multiplex PCR assay. Amplified TCR beta libraries were sequenced as 87-base-pair reads on the Illumina HiSeq System. In the paper's pipeline: Across the roughly 600 repertoires, a later analysis counted some 81 million unique TCR beta chains, 9 million to 14 million of which were shared by at least two donors. A nearest-neighbor algorithm error-corrected the raw reads and collapsed the reads into unique sequences, merging closely related sequences to remove PCR and sequencing errors. To assign V, D and J gene segments, CDR3 sequences were aligned to IMGT reference sequences. For a sequence to be retained, a match of at least six nucleotides to both a V gene segment and a J gene segment was required. Rearrangements were called productive when the CDR3 lacked stop codons and stayed in frame with V and J; all others were non-productive. CDR3 was defined according to IMGT convention as the region running from the second conserved V-encoded cysteine to the conserved J-encoded phenylalanine. Sequences without an unambiguous match to a single V gene segment were excluded from the earlier analysis of 450 to 650 of the donors. In an earlier analysis of approximately 560 of the donors, a V segment was called functional when productive rearrangements were above 56.7%, and segregating when the standard deviation between donors exceeded 5%. A statistical classification framework was developed to diagnose cytomegalovirus status using the catalog of TCR beta chain sequences. In a later analysis, TCR nucleotide sequences were compared against IMGT/GENE-DB human TR gene sequences so that V and J genes could be assigned. A later analysis assigned CDR3 sequences and most-parsimonious VDJ recombination scenarios with the TCRdist pipeline. In a later analysis, each TCR beta chain was defined by its CDR3 amino acid sequence together with its V-gene family, and reads lacking a unique V-gene family were excluded. In a later analysis, a few hundred highly shared, low-generation-probability nucleotide sequences were removed to address suspected cross-contamination and a sequencing artifact. In a later analysis, a clonal expansion index was calculated for each public chain from normalized within-repertoire ranks of inferred template counts. A later analysis computed generation probabilities with a VDJ recombination model fitted to out-of-frame rearrangements, and checked the results against IGoR. Hypergeometric tests were used in a later analysis to score TCR-TCR, TCR-HLA and TCR-CMV co-occurrence, with a repertoire-size bias correction applied to the TCR pairs. A later analysis estimated false discovery rates by permuting HLA or CMV assignments 20 times. In a later analysis, co-occurring TCRs were grouped with DBSCAN, and TCRdist sequence similarity was added when clustering was performed within HLA-allele-positive subsets. Co-occurrence clustering excluded repertoires with fewer than 30,000 or more than 120,000 public chains, plus five with anomalous nucleotide sharing. Not all clones reach the TCRdb copy of this immuneACCESS table, which keeps in-frame sequences only. Checked studies attribute under half of the gap to unresolved V genes and leave the rest unexplained. V, J and clone size are taken as reported in that table, and D and trimming were inferred from the DNA itself. In all, the sample holds over 95,000 clones, and about 80% of those were seen once. About 5.4% of the sample rests with the top ten.

Overall study outcomes, separate from this receptor: A total of 150 to 200 TCR beta chains were listed by the study as associated with cytomegalovirus. In an earlier analysis of approximately 590 of the donors, most TCR beta V segments appeared in productive rearrangements about 87% or about 30% of the time, broadly matching IMGT annotations. Three of the identified cytomegalovirus-associated TCR beta chains were confirmed in vitro to be specific for cytomegalovirus antigens. A later genetic analysis reported fewer N-insertions in productive TCRs among donors in an Asian-associated ancestry cluster than the roughly 620-donor mean. A later genetic analysis associated a missense DCLRE1C variant with V-gene and J-gene trimming of TCR beta chains, and an independent cohort replicated the association. According to the authors, the approach could potentially be generalized to other disease states and immunological phenotypes. The only immune exposure information available for the cohort was CMV serostatus. When HLA alleles, especially DR and DQ, strongly co-occurred, TCR associations were difficult to assign to individual alleles. Cytomegalovirus status was reported to be diagnosed by the classifier with high specificity and sensitivity in both the original and validation cohorts. In a later analysis, more than 15,000 TCR beta sequences were associated with specific HLA alleles at a false discovery rate of 0.05. In this cohort, only TCR beta chains were sequenced, and detectable features were limited by the absence of alpha or paired-chain data. Correlated functional status among segregating V segments might be attributable to linkage disequilibrium, but an unknown experimental factor could not be ruled out. The 87-base-pair reads could not distinguish some IMGT-functional V segments, including TRBV6-2 and TRBV6-3, so those segments were excluded. Several of the top co-occurrence clusters appeared to be linked to parvovirus B19, influenza, CMV and Epstein-Barr virus, according to a later analysis. While some public TCRs were present in many individuals, most TCR sequences turned up only very rarely across donors. In a later analysis, TCR association rates were found to vary across HLA loci, with the most associated TCRs seen for DRB1 alleles and the fewest for HLA-C alleles. About 17 rarely observed V segments, including chromosome 9 orphons, were excluded from the earlier analysis of several hundred of the donors because counts were too low. Compared with equally common non-associated chains, HLA-associated TCR beta chains in a later analysis were more clonally expanded and had lower generation probabilities. Presence/absence analyses assumed roughly uniform sequencing depth across donors, an assumption that may not hold. A later analysis found that most CMV-associated TCR beta chains appeared HLA-restricted, with HLA associations seemingly driven largely by CMV exposure. A further reported finding was that TCR beta sequences accurately predicted the HLA-A and HLA-B alleles for most subjects in the first cohort. Because HLA typing was missing for some donors at each locus, association tests included only the typed subset. A cluster of highly shared sequence variants was judged likely to be a technical artifact of the sequencing pipeline.

As encoded in the germline V gene, CDR1 is SGHTA while CDR2 is FQGNSA. Germline trimming amounts to 6 bases on V and 6 bases on J, with 10 as the count of junction bases outside the gene matches. Reading from cysteine to phenylalanine, the CDR3 counts 16 amino acids. Here the CDR3 DNA is all that survives: 48 bases in frame from base 1. The rearrangement joined TRBV7-2 to TRBJ2-1; 11 bases in the middle match TRBD1. The clonotype originates from a woman aged 25-40 years in good health and CMV-seropositive. Source material: PBMCs. Read as DNA, the sequence is TGTGCCAGCAGACTAAGAGGACAGGGGGCGAGCAATGAGCAGTTCTTC. Translated, this is CASRLRGQGASNEQFF.